The clone carrying this T cell receptor (beta chain) was observed a few times. Using immunoSEQ multiplex PCR, the repertoire was profiled, and TCRdb retains in-frame clones only, with some absent. The data show 250,000 to 350,000 clones, with 84% seen just once and approximately 15% held by the top ten. The data originate from a study of blood T cell repertoires in COVID-19. V was cut by 3 bases and J by 2 bases, with 13 bases left in between. Per the germline V gene, CDR1 is SGHTA and CDR2 is FQGNSA. The CDR3 is made up of 15 amino acids. The chain links TRBV7-2 to TRBJ1-2, with D perhaps TRBD1 (6 bases). This clonotype was obtained from a person aged 70 to 80 with COVID-19, enrolled during active disease. Sequenced: peripheral blood. DNA of the CDR3: TGTGCCAGCAGCTTGGGGGCAGTGGGAAACTATGGCTACACCTTC. Translation gives CASSLGAVGNYGYTF.